These T cell receptor beta chains were read from a single sample in a study of T cell changes during pregnancy in multiple sclerosis. The data were produced by immunoSEQ multiplex PCR, yet TCRdb's version contains in-frame clones alone and is incomplete. The sample includes more than 40,000 clones, under 90% of them seen just once. The source was peripheral blood, collected in the first trimester of pregnancy. The receptor source for this set is a female donor in good health, enrolled as a control in a pregnancy study. Each CDR3 is given with its conserved first and last residue. Fields, in order: CDR3 DNA, CDR3 protein, D gene, J gene, V gene, clone size. The D gene is left open where the match is weak. Size is stated for part of the rows, as once, few or many counts, or as a class when the clone is expanded.

CDR3 DNA: TGTGCCAGCAGCTCAACGCCCCGGGGGGGATTGTCGACCGGGGAGCTGTTTTTT
CDR3 protein: CASSSTPRGGLSTGELFF
D gene: TRBD2
J gene: TRBJ2-2
V gene: TRBV7-6
clone size: .

CDR3 DNA: TGTGCCAGTAGTATTGTAGCGGGGTCCTACAATGAGCAGTTCTTC
CDR3 protein: CASSIVAGSYNEQFF
D gene: TRBD2
J gene: TRBJ2-1
V gene: TRBV19
clone size: .

CDR3 DNA: TGTGCCAGCAAAAGAAACAGCTATAATTCACCCCTCCACTTT
CDR3 protein: CASKRNSYNSPLHF
D gene: .
J gene: TRBJ1-6
V gene: TRBV28
clone size: once

CDR3 DNA: TGTGCCAGCTCCCCGCGGGGGGTGGGATGGAACACTGAAGCTTTCTTT
CDR3 protein: CASSPRGVGWNTEAFF
D gene: .
J gene: TRBJ1-1
V gene: TRBV18
clone size: .

CDR3 DNA: TGTGCCACCAGCAGGGACCCTAGCGGGAGGCCCGGGAATCAGCAGTTCTTC
CDR3 protein: CATSRDPSGRPGNQQFF
D gene: TRBD2
J gene: TRBJ2-1
V gene: TRBV15
clone size: .

CDR3 DNA: TGTGCCTGGAGACGCAGGTCCCTTCAAGAGACCCAGTACTTC
CDR3 protein: CAWRRRSLQETQYF
D gene: .
J gene: TRBJ2-5
V gene: TRBV30
clone size: .

CDR3 DNA: TGTGCCAGCAGCTTCGGAGACGAGCAGTACTTC
CDR3 protein: CASSFGDEQYF
D gene: .
J gene: TRBJ2-7
V gene: TRBV5-4
clone size: .

CDR3 DNA: TGTGCCAGCAGTTTACGTTCCCGCGGGAACACTGAAGCTTTCTTT
CDR3 protein: CASSLRSRGNTEAFF
D gene: .
J gene: TRBJ1-1
V gene: TRBV28
clone size: .

CDR3 DNA: TGTGCCAGCAGCGTAAGGCCCACAGGGTTAGATACGCAGTATTTT
CDR3 protein: CASSVRPTGLDTQYF
D gene: .
J gene: TRBJ2-3
V gene: TRBV9
clone size: .

CDR3 DNA: TGTGCCAGTACCCCGATGCGGGCGAGCATGAGCGGAACTAATGAAAAACTGTTTTTT
CDR3 protein: CASTPMRASMSGTNEKLFF
D gene: .
J gene: TRBJ1-4
V gene: TRBV19
clone size: .

CDR3 DNA: TGTGCCAGCAGTTTATTGACATTCGCTGGAAACACCATATATTTT
CDR3 protein: CASSLLTFAGNTIYF
D gene: .
J gene: TRBJ1-3
V gene: TRBV28
clone size: once

CDR3 DNA: TGTGCCACCAGCCCAAGGGACAGGGGTGAAGAGTCCCAGTACTTC
CDR3 protein: CATSPRDRGEESQYF
D gene: TRBD1
J gene: TRBJ2-5
V gene: TRBV15
clone size: .

CDR3 DNA: TGTGCCAGCAGCATAACGGGGTTCGGCGAGCAGTACTTC
CDR3 protein: CASSITGFGEQYF
D gene: .
J gene: TRBJ2-7
V gene: TRBV7-2
clone size: few

CDR3 DNA: TGTGCCAGCAGTGATTCCGGGATCGGGCCCCACGGCTACACCTTC
CDR3 protein: CASSDSGIGPHGYTF
D gene: .
J gene: TRBJ1-2
V gene: TRBV6-1
clone size: .

CDR3 DNA: TGCGCCAGCAGTGAGGGAGCTTCCCTCGAGCAGTACTTC
CDR3 protein: CASSEGASLEQYF
D gene: .
J gene: TRBJ2-7
V gene: TRBV10-2
clone size: .

CDR3 DNA: TGTGCAAGTCGCGTGACTAGTATAGGCACAGATACGCAGTATTTT
CDR3 protein: CASRVTSIGTDTQYF
D gene: .
J gene: TRBJ2-3
V gene: TRBV12-2
clone size: few

CDR3 DNA: TGTGCCAGCAGTTCGACAGGGATCGCGAACATTCAGTACTTC
CDR3 protein: CASSSTGIANIQYF
D gene: TRBD1
J gene: TRBJ2-4
V gene: TRBV28
clone size: .

CDR3 DNA: TGCGCCAGCAGTGAGTCGGGGGGCCAAGAGACCCAGTACTTC
CDR3 protein: CASSESGGQETQYF
D gene: .
J gene: TRBJ2-5
V gene: TRBV10-1
clone size: .

CDR3 DNA: TGTGCCAGCAGTTACAGGGTGGACACTGAAGCTTTCTTT
CDR3 protein: CASSYRVDTEAFF
D gene: .
J gene: TRBJ1-1
V gene: TRBV27
clone size: .

CDR3 DNA: TGTGCCAGCAGCGTGGGACAGGGGTATCAGGGGATCAATGAGCAGTTCTTC
CDR3 protein: CASSVGQGYQGINEQFF
D gene: TRBD1
J gene: TRBJ2-1
V gene: TRBV9
clone size: .

CDR3 DNA: TGTGCCAGCTCACCAAACAGGGTACACGGAAACACCATATATTTT
CDR3 protein: CASSPNRVHGNTIYF
D gene: .
J gene: TRBJ1-3
V gene: TRBV18
clone size: once

CDR3 DNA: TGTGCCAGCAGCTTGTGGCGGGGGGATAGTGAGCAGTTCTTC
CDR3 protein: CASSLWRGDSEQFF
D gene: TRBD2
J gene: TRBJ2-1
V gene: TRBV7-9
clone size: .

CDR3 DNA: TGTGCCAGCAGCTTGGGGGGGCCTCGTCGGTCGGGAAACACCATATATTTT
CDR3 protein: CASSLGGPRRSGNTIYF
D gene: .
J gene: TRBJ1-3
V gene: TRBV5-6
clone size: .

CDR3 DNA: TGTGCCAGCAGTTACGGCGACGAGACACCGACCTACGAGCAGTACTTC
CDR3 protein: CASSYGDETPTYEQYF
D gene: .
J gene: TRBJ2-7
V gene: TRBV6-5
clone size: .

CDR3 DNA: TGCGCCAGCAGCCATCCGACAGGGACTGGAAACACCATATATTTT
CDR3 protein: CASSHPTGTGNTIYF
D gene: TRBD1
J gene: TRBJ1-3
V gene: TRBV4-1
clone size: once

CDR3 DNA: TGTGCCAGTAGTATCGGGGCAGGGGGCTGGTACGAGCAGTACTTC
CDR3 protein: CASSIGAGGWYEQYF
D gene: TRBD1
J gene: TRBJ2-7
V gene: TRBV19
clone size: .

CDR3 DNA: TGTGCTAGCAGCCCCCGCCGGGGGGACAATGAGCAGTTCTTC
CDR3 protein: CASSPRRGDNEQFF
D gene: TRBD2
J gene: TRBJ2-1
V gene: TRBV7-7
clone size: .

CDR3 DNA: TGCGCCAGCAGCCCTGCACAGGGGTTCGGAAACACCATATATTTT
CDR3 protein: CASSPAQGFGNTIYF
D gene: TRBD1
J gene: TRBJ1-3
V gene: TRBV5-1
clone size: once

CDR3 DNA: TGTGCCAGCAGCGACGGGACTAGCGGGGGAGATACGCAGTATTTT
CDR3 protein: CASSDGTSGGDTQYF
D gene: TRBD2
J gene: TRBJ2-3
V gene: TRBV5-4
clone size: once

CDR3 DNA: TGTGCCAGCAGTCCCTTTTCGGGGGAGGGCGAGCAGTACTTC
CDR3 protein: CASSPFSGEGEQYF
D gene: TRBD2
J gene: TRBJ2-7
V gene: TRBV27
clone size: .

CDR3 DNA: TGTGCCAGCAGCTTACCCCAGGGGGTATACACTGAAGCTTTCTTT
CDR3 protein: CASSLPQGVYTEAFF
D gene: TRBD1
J gene: TRBJ1-1
V gene: TRBV7-2
clone size: .

CDR3 DNA: TGTGCCAGCAGACACATCGACAGTAACTATGGCTACACCTTC
CDR3 protein: CASRHIDSNYGYTF
D gene: .
J gene: TRBJ1-2
V gene: TRBV6-6
clone size: .

CDR3 DNA: TGTGCCAGCAGCCTGGGACAGGGGTACCAAGAGACCCAGTACTTC
CDR3 protein: CASSLGQGYQETQYF
D gene: TRBD1
J gene: TRBJ2-5
V gene: TRBV11-2
clone size: .

CDR3 DNA: TGTGCCAGCAGCTTAGTTTGGGGGGGACTAGCGGGAGACAATGAGCAGTTCTTC
CDR3 protein: CASSLVWGGLAGDNEQFF
D gene: TRBD2
J gene: TRBJ2-1
V gene: TRBV7-2
clone size: .

CDR3 DNA: TGTGCCACTTCGCGGGGCTACCCTGGCACAGATACGCAGTATTTT
CDR3 protein: CATSRGYPGTDTQYF
D gene: .
J gene: TRBJ2-3
V gene: TRBV6-5
clone size: .

CDR3 DNA: TGTGCCAGCAGCTTCGGGGGAGGGAGTGGAAACACCATATATTTT
CDR3 protein: CASSFGGGSGNTIYF
D gene: .
J gene: TRBJ1-3
V gene: TRBV7-9
clone size: .

CDR3 DNA: TGTGCCAGCAGCAGGACTAGCGGGGAATACGAGCAGTACTTC
CDR3 protein: CASSRTSGEYEQYF
D gene: TRBD2
J gene: TRBJ2-7
V gene: TRBV7-8
clone size: .

CDR3 DNA: TGTGCCAGCAGTTACACAGGACAGAGCAATCAGCCCCAGCATTTT
CDR3 protein: CASSYTGQSNQPQHF
D gene: .
J gene: TRBJ1-5
V gene: TRBV6-5
clone size: .

CDR3 DNA: TGTGCCAGCAGCTTAATCGGAGGACTAGCTGAGCAGTACTTC
CDR3 protein: CASSLIGGLAEQYF
D gene: TRBD2
J gene: TRBJ2-7
V gene: TRBV7-9
clone size: .

CDR3 DNA: TGTGCCAGCAGCTTAGAAGGGGCCCTCGGCTACACCTTC
CDR3 protein: CASSLEGALGYTF
D gene: .
J gene: TRBJ1-2
V gene: TRBV7-9
clone size: few

CDR3 DNA: TGTGCCAGCAGCCGAGGGGGGGCTGGGGCCAACGTCCTGACTTTC
CDR3 protein: CASSRGGAGANVLTF
D gene: .
J gene: TRBJ2-6
V gene: TRBV7-3
clone size: few

CDR3 DNA: TGTGCCAGCAGCACACTAGCCGGTCTCAGGTATACGCAGTATTTT
CDR3 protein: CASSTLAGLRYTQYF
D gene: .
J gene: TRBJ2-3
V gene: TRBV27
clone size: .